The 31 T cell receptor beta chains given below trace back to one sample, sequenced in a study of response to subunit inactivated influenza vaccine. TCRdb independently ran MiXCR on the RT-PCR reads; one entry per CDR3 protein. Counted here are about 700,000 distinct CDR3 sequences, 13% to 15% occurring once; the ten biggest clones make up 7.6%. This specimen consisted of PBMCs from blood, obtained 14 days before vaccination. These receptors were obtained from a man aged 45-60 years who received an inactivated influenza vaccine.

The chain recombines TRBV6-5 with TRBJ2-2; D remains ambiguous. Germline-derived CDR1 and CDR2 are MNHEY and SVGAGI. Trimming removed 4 bases from V and 5 bases from J, with 14 bases in between. The CDR3 consists of 15 residues. Here the CDR3 DNA reads TGTGCCAGCAGTTTTCTGACCCCAAGGACCGGGGAGCTGTTTTTT. This codes for CASSFLTPRTGELFF.

A few counts support this clonotype. The DNA of the CDR3 is TGTGCCAGCAGGAAGCGGGGAGCAGATACGCAGTATTTT. Translated, it gives CASRKRGADTQYF. V is TRBV12-3 or TRBV12-4 and J is TRBJ2-3; 7 bases line up with TRBD2. The CDR3 loop spans 13 amino acids. V was clipped by 6 bases and J by 4 bases; unmatched bases: 4.

This clonotype turned up a few times. This chain joins TRBV20-1 and TRBJ1-2; D is ambiguous. Germline loops: CDR1 DFQATT, CDR2 SNEGSKA (reference sequence). V was shortened by 2 bases and J by 1 base, with 8 bases between the two germline ends. The CDR3 has 13 amino acids. DNA for the CDR3: TGCAGTGCTAGATTCGGGGATAACTATGGCTACACCTTC. Encoded protein: CSARFGDNYGYTF.

The chain is built from TRBV7-3 and TRBJ2-3; a possible D gene is TRBD1 (5 bases). This CDR3 has 18 residues. The germline V gene has CDR1 SGHTA and CDR2 FQGTGA. Deletions cut 0 bases from V and 0 bases from J, with 16 bases between. This chain's CDR3 is CASSLTRLDTTSTDTQYF. Written as DNA, the CDR3 is TGTGCCAGCAGCTTAACGCGCCTGGACACCACTAGCACAGATACGCAGTATTTT. Combining the CDR3 with reference TRBV7-3 and TRBJ2-3 gives the whole variable domain GAGVSQTPSNKVTEKGKYVELRCDPISGHTALYWYRQSLGQGPEFLIYFQGTGAADDSGLPNDRFFAVRPEGSVSTLKIQRTERGDSAVYLCASSLTRLDTTSTDTQYFGPGTRLTVL.

The J gene is TRBJ1-4, the V gene TRBV7-9, with D possibly being TRBD1 (5 bases). The CDR3 totals 14 residues. The germline V gene has CDR1 SEHNR and CDR2 FQNEAQ (reference sequence). Trimming took off 5 bases at V and 11 bases at J, with 18 bases between the two ends. The CDR3 DNA sequence: TGTGCCAGCAGCCCTGACAGTACGGCTTTTAAACTGTTTTTT. It specifies CASSPDSTAFKLFF.

This clonotype has more than one count but fewer than ten. J is TRBJ1-6 and V is TRBV20-1; the D is unclear. The CDR3 sequence is 15 residues long. V shed 5 bases and J shed 9 bases, with 20 bases lying between them. Germline V lookup: CDR1 DFQATT, CDR2 SNEGSKA (reference sequence). CDR3 in amino acids: CSAGPGYSSFSPLHF. For the CDR3, the DNA is TGCAGTGCTGGACCTGGATACAGTTCTTTTTCACCCCTCCACTTT.

This clonotype has only a few counts. The chain uses TRBV12-3 or TRBV12-4 and TRBJ1-3, with D possibly matching TRBD1 (5 bases). The CDR3 totals 17 residues. The ends were cut back, 7 bases at V and 4 bases at J, with 23 bases in the middle. The CDR3 region is CASIKAVDTTTGNTIYF. In DNA, the CDR3 is TGTGCCAGCATCAAAGCCGTGGACACCACTACAGGAAACACCATATATTTT.

The gene calls are TRBV12-3 or TRBV12-4 and TRBJ1-1; D is uncertain. The CDR3 is 14 residues long. The V gene lost 6 bases and the J gene lost 1 base, with 12 bases spanning the gap. The CDR3 reads CASSSGHGNTEAFF. The CDR3 DNA follows: TGTGCCAGCAGCTCGGGTCACGGGAACACTGAAGCTTTCTTT.

A few counts support this clonotype. The chain's CDR3 is CASNREDNSPLHF. The CDR3 coding sequence is TGTGCCAGTAACAGGGAAGATAATTCACCCCTCCACTTT. V gene TRBV2 combines with J gene TRBJ1-6; D is perhaps TRBD1 (6 bases). The CDR3 sequence is 13 residues long. Germline CDR1 reads SNHLY; CDR2 reads FYNNEI. V dropped 9 bases and J dropped 5 bases, with 11 bases sitting between them.

This clonotype was recorded at least ten times. The chain carries TRBV7-9 and TRBJ2-2, with D hard to call. V was clipped by 0 bases and J by 4 bases, with 9 bases between them. CDR1 is SEHNR, CDR2 FQNEAQ, per germline (reference sequence). The CDR3 sequence is 15 residues long. CDR3 DNA: TGTGCCAGCAGCTTAGCAGGGTCACCCACCGGGGAGCTGTTTTTT. It encodes CASSLAGSPTGELFF.

The chain links TRBV7-9 to TRBJ2-1; TRBD2 aligns across 14 bases. The ends lost 6 bases at V and 7 bases at J; junction bases unmatched: 11. This CDR3 contains 17 residues. Germline assignment: CDR1 SEHNR and CDR2 FQNEAQ (reference sequence). The CDR3 sequence is CASRSGLAGGSWNEQFF. For the CDR3, the DNA is TGTGCCAGCAGGTCTGGACTAGCGGGAGGCTCGTGGAATGAGCAGTTCTTC.

In this sample, this clonotype turned up a few times. The chain links TRBV12-3 or TRBV12-4 to TRBJ1-4; 8 bases agree with TRBD1. The CDR3 sequence is 14 residues long. The V segment lost 3 bases and the J segment 5 bases; nucleotides outside the gene matches: 2. The CDR3: CASSFRDRNEKLFF. The CDR3, as DNA: TGTGCCAGCAGTTTCCGGGACAGGAATGAAAAACTGTTTTTT.

This clonotype was recorded once. This chain connects TRBV11-2 to TRBJ2-1; 9 positions agree with TRBD2. This CDR3 region has 17 residues. With V trimmed by 5 bases and J by 6 bases, 14 bases remained unmatched. CDR1 and CDR2 from the germline V gene are SGHAT and FQNNGV. The CDR3 here is CASSLGGPSGAGNEQFF. The CDR3, as DNA: TGTGCCAGCAGCCTGGGGGGACCTAGCGGGGCGGGCAATGAGCAGTTCTTC.

The chain employs TRBV29-1 and TRBJ2-7, with D possibly matching TRBD2 (5 bases). The germline gives CDR1 SQVTM, CDR2 ANQGSEA. This CDR3 has 12 amino acids. Between the trimmed V and J ends, which lost 4 bases and 6 bases, there was a span of 13 bases. CDR3 coding DNA: TGCAGCGTTGGGACTTCCATAGGCGAGCAGTACTTC. It is translated as CSVGTSIGEQYF.

The sample holds a few counts of this clonotype. The rearrangement links TRBV18 to TRBJ2-2, with unresolved D. The germline gives CDR1 KGHSH, CDR2 LQKENI. There are 15 residues in the CDR3. The V and J ends lost 0 bases and 0 bases respectively, with 5 bases between them. The CDR3 is CASSPPGSNTGELFF. As DNA, the CDR3 is TGTGCCAGCTCACCACCCGGCTCGAACACCGGGGAGCTGTTTTTT.

This clonotype was detected a few times. The chain recombines TRBV28 with TRBJ2-1; D gene unclear. The V end was cut by 6 bases, the J end by 6 bases, with 15 bases between. Germline loops: CDR1 MDHEN, CDR2 SYDVKM. The CDR3 is 14 amino acids. Written as DNA, the CDR3 is TGTGCCAGCAGCCCGCCCAACCGTTTCAATGAGCAGTTCTTC. Its protein product is CASSPPNRFNEQFF.

This clonotype showed up just a few times. The rearrangement uses TRBV9 and TRBJ1-4; 9 positions match TRBD1. V gave up 3 bases and J gave up 8 bases; unmatched junction bases: 8. Germline V gene lookup returns CDR1 SGDLS and CDR2 YYNGEE. The CDR3 sequence is 15 residues long. The CDR3 coding sequence is TGTGCCAGCAGCGGTACAGGGGGCTCGAGGGAAAAACTGTTTTTT. It translates to CASSGTGGSREKLFF.

In its sample, this clonotype was seen a few times. The rearrangement joins TRBV7-8 to TRBJ1-1, with TRBD1 matching over 11 bases. The V segment lost 5 bases and the J segment 4 bases; nucleotides outside the gene matches: 9. This CDR3 spans 16 amino acids. Per germline, CDR1 SGHVS and CDR2 FQNEAQ. The CDR3 nucleotides are TGTGCCAGCAGCCCATTAGGAGGGACAGGGGGCACTGAAGCTTTCTTT. Amino acid sequence: CASSPLGGTGGTEAFF. Based on the CDR3 plus reference TRBV7-8 and TRBJ1-1, the full variable domain is GAGVSQSPRYKVAKRGQDVALRCDPISGHVSLFWYQQALGQGPEFLTYFQNEAQLDKSGLPSDRFFAERPEGSVSTLKIQRTQQEDSAVYLCASSPLGGTGGTEAFFGQGTRLTVV.

The chain recombines TRBV20-1 with TRBJ2-3; 7 bases line up with TRBD2. Germline loops: CDR1 DFQATT, CDR2 SNEGSKA (reference sequence). CDR3 size: 14 residues. V gave up 6 bases and J gave up 7 bases; unmatched junction bases: 13. The CDR3 sequence: CSAKPSGALHTQYF. DNA of the CDR3: TGCAGTGCCAAACCTAGCGGTGCGTTGCATACGCAGTATTTT.

The genes are TRBV6-1 and TRBJ1-6; the D is unclear. The CDR3 spans 14 residues. Per germline, CDR1 MNHNS and CDR2 SASEGT. Trimming pared 2 bases from V and 7 bases from J, leaving 9 bases between. The DNA for the CDR3 is TGTGCCAGCAGTGAAATCAGAGGGAATTCACCCCTCCACTTT. The encoded protein is CASSEIRGNSPLHF.

The chain is built from TRBV20-1 and TRBJ1-5; a weak D match, TRBD1 (6 bases). The CDR3 length is 17 residues. V was pared by 4 bases and J by 1 base, with 20 bases between. Germline assignment: CDR1 DFQATT and CDR2 SNEGSKA (reference sequence). The CDR3 here is CSATGAGGGRSNQPQHF. The DNA of the CDR3 is TGCAGTGCTACGGGCGCAGGAGGGGGTCGCAGCAATCAGCCCCAGCATTTT.

This clonotype was seen a few times. The rearrangement uses TRBV2 and TRBJ2-1; 7 nucleotides agree with TRBD2. Trimming at V came to 6 bases and at J to 7 bases, leaving 9 bases not matched to a gene. The CDR3 contains 14 residues. Germline V lookup: CDR1 SNHLY, CDR2 FYNNEI. As DNA, the CDR3 is TGTGCCAGCAGGCTAAAGGGAGGGCTTAATGAGCAGTTCTTC. Translating gives CASRLKGGLNEQFF.

This clonotype was picked up many times. The rearrangement links TRBV24-1 to TRBJ1-1; D uncertain. V gave up 7 bases and J gave up 6 bases, with 11 bases separating them. Per the germline V gene, CDR1 is KGHDR and CDR2 is SFDVKD. This CDR3 is built from 12 residues. CDR3: CATSSTGSEAFF. The CDR3 DNA sequence: TGTGCCACCAGCTCGACGGGGTCTGAAGCTTTCTTT.

In this sample, this clonotype turned up a few times. The chain recombines TRBV20-1 with TRBJ1-2; D unresolved. The CDR3 runs to 14 residues. Germline-derived CDR1 and CDR2 are DFQATT and SNEGSKA (reference sequence). CDR3 nucleotides: TGCAGATCCTCCGACCCGATGGAACAGCTTGGCTACACCTTC. Its protein is CRSSDPMEQLGYTF.

This clonotype was recorded at least ten times. This rearrangement joins TRBV5-5 to TRBJ1-1; 11 bases map to TRBD1. Germline trimming cut 4 bases from V and 5 bases from J; bases unmatched to any gene: 4. This CDR3 contains 14 residues. Germline V gene sequence: CDR1 SGHKS, CDR2 YYEKEE (reference sequence). The CDR3 DNA sequence: TGTGCCAGCAGCAAAGGGACAGGGGGGACTGAAGCTTTCTTT. It encodes CASSKGTGGTEAFF.

This chain links TRBV11-1 with TRBJ2-5; 14 bases are shared with TRBD2. V trimming: 2 bases; J trimming: 5 bases; junction bases outside the gene matches: 10. The CDR3 contains 18 residues. Germline V CDR1 and CDR2: SGHAT, FQDESV (reference sequence). The CDR3 spells CASSLFRFGTSGSETQYF. DNA for the CDR3: TGTGCCAGCAGCTTATTTAGGTTCGGGACTAGCGGGAGCGAGACCCAGTACTTC.

This clonotype came up a few times. The chain carries TRBV7-2 and TRBJ2-3; TRBD2 aligns across 10 bases. The germline gives CDR1 SGHTA, CDR2 FQGNSA. The CDR3 has 14 amino acids. V shed 5 bases and J 6 bases; nucleotides not matched to a gene: 5. This CDR3 reads CASSRSGRWDTQYF. The CDR3 nucleotides are TGTGCCAGCAGCCGTAGCGGGAGGTGGGATACGCAGTATTTT.

This chain uses TRBV12-3 or TRBV12-4 with TRBJ2-7; D might be TRBD2 (5 bases). The CDR3 runs to 13 residues. V was shortened by 3 bases and J by 7 bases, with 13 bases between the two germline ends. The CDR3 is CASSFLAGGEQYF. CDR3 coding DNA: TGTGCCAGCAGTTTCTTGGCGGGCGGTGAGCAGTACTTC.

This clonotype was found a few times. The chain recombines TRBV20-1 with TRBJ1-5; TRBD1 matches 10 bases. The J segment lost 0 bases and the V segment lost 7 bases, leaving 6 bases of the junction unmatched. This CDR3 spans 15 amino acids. From germline, CDR1 is DFQATT and CDR2 SNEGSKA (reference sequence). CDR3 amino acids: CSVGQGGNSNQPQHF. The CDR3 DNA reads as TGCAGTGTAGGACAGGGGGGAAATAGCAATCAGCCCCAGCATTTT.

This clonotype appeared a single time. Given a much more abundant clone one base away, this may be a read error. The J gene is TRBJ1-1, the V gene TRBV12-3 or TRBV12-4; no clear D gene. Trimming removed 2 bases at V and 10 bases at J, with 14 bases between. The CDR3 totals 13 residues. Written as DNA, the CDR3 is TGTGCCAGCAGTTTATACCCTCACGACACAGCTTTCTTT. It specifies CASSLYPHDTAFF.

Points on this clonotype: One base away lies a much larger clone, so this may be a sequencing read error. This chain uses TRBV11-2 with TRBJ1-1, with no clear D. Germline CDR1 is SGHAT and CDR2 is FQNNGV. Between the trimmed V and J ends, which lost 1 base and 3 bases, there was a span of 18 bases. This CDR3 region has 17 residues. The CDR3 DNA reads TGTGCCAGCAGCTTAGGCCTTCGGGGAAAGAAGGACACTGAAGCTTTCTTT. This translates into CASSLGLRGKKDTEAFF. The full variable domain, with the rest looked up from reference TRBV11-2 and TRBJ1-1, is EAGVAQSPRYKIIEKRQSVAFWCNPISGHATLYWYQQILGQGPKLLIQFQNNGVVDDSQLPKDRFSAERLKGVDSTLKIQPAKLEDSAVYLCASSLGLRGKKDTEAFFGQGTRLTVV.